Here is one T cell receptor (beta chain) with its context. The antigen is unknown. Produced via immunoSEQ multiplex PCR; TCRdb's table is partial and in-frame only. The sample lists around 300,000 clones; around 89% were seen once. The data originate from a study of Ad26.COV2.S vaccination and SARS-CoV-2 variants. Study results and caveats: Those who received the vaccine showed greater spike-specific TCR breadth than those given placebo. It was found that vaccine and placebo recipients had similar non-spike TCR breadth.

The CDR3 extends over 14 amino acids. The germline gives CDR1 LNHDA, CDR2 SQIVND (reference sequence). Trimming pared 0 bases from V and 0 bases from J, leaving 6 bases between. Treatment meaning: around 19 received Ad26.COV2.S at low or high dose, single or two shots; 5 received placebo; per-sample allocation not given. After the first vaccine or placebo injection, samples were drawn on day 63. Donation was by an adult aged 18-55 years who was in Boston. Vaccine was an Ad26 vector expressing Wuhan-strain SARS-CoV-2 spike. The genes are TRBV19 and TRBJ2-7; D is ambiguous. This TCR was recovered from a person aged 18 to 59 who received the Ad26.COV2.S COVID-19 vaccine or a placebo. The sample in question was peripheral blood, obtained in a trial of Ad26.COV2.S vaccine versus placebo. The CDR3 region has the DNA TGTGCCAGTAGTATAGAGTATACCTCCTACGAGCAGTACTTC. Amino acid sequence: CASSIEYTSYEQYF.